A single sample is the source of the 28 T cell receptor beta chains below, sequenced in a study of blood T cell repertoires in COVID-19. Profiling relied on immunoSEQ multiplex PCR, and the TCRdb table lists in-frame clones only, not all of them. In the table there are approximately 200,000 clones, 88% of which are singletons. Sequenced input: peripheral blood. The source of these receptors is a woman in her fifties or sixties with acute or convalescent COVID-19.

V usage is TRBV6-5 and J usage is TRBJ2-3, with 8 positions matching TRBD2. After removal of 6 bases from V and 1 base from J, the junction contained 3 bases not matched to a gene. CDR1 and CDR2 (germline): MNHEY, SVGAGI. The CDR3 is made up of 14 amino acids. CDR3 loop: CASSKTSGTDTQYF. CDR3 DNA sequence: TGTGCCAGCAGCAAGACTAGCGGCACAGATACGCAGTATTTT.

This sequence joins TRBV3-1 (or the pseudogene TRBV3-2) and TRBJ2-1; possibly TRBD1 for D (5 bases). Germline values: CDR1 LGHDT, CDR2 YNNKEL (reference sequence). V was cut by 0 bases and J by 9 bases, with 12 bases left in between. The CDR3 length is 14 residues. The CDR3 sequence: CASSQEGLDREQFF. The CDR3 nucleotides are TGTGCCAGCAGCCAAGAGGGGCTCGATCGTGAGCAGTTCTTC.

Worth noting for this clone: A read error may produce the germline difference seen at one junction end. Other DNA sequences in the sample encode the same CDR3. The chain joins TRBV3-1 (or the pseudogene TRBV3-2) to TRBJ2-7, with TRBD1 matching 10 bases. The V gene's germline CDR1 is LGHDT and CDR2 YNNKEL (reference sequence). The CDR3 sequence is 20 residues long. As DNA, the CDR3 is TGTGCCAGCAGTCAAGATCCCCGGGACAGGGGTCCCCTGCGCGATCGCGAGCAGTACTTC. The encoded protein is CASSQDPRDRGPLRDREQYF.

The chain carries TRBV5-1 and TRBJ1-2, with D possibly matching TRBD1 (6 bases). V lost 5 bases, J lost 4 bases, and 15 bases lay in between. Germline assignment: CDR1 SGHRS and CDR2 YFSETQ. The CDR3 sequence is 14 residues long. CDR3 protein: CASSTSEGGYGYTF. In nucleotides, the CDR3 is TGCGCCAGCAGTACCTCCGAAGGGGGCTATGGCTACACCTTC.

The chain recombines TRBV7-9 with TRBJ1-1, with D hard to call. Trimming took off 2 bases at V and 9 bases at J, with 16 bases between the two ends. Germline V CDR1 and CDR2: SEHNR, FQNEAQ (reference sequence). The CDR3 extends over 14 amino acids. The CDR3 sequence is CASSLLNSRDQAFF. The CDR3 DNA reads TGTGCCAGCAGCTTACTAAACTCGAGGGATCAAGCTTTCTTT.

The rearrangement uses TRBV14 and TRBJ2-3, with D possibly TRBD2 on 5 matching bases. This CDR3 contains 17 residues. The V and J ends lost 0 bases and 2 bases respectively, with 15 bases between them. Per germline, CDR1 SGHDN and CDR2 FVKESK. The CDR3 protein is CASSQDPGKDPTDTQYF. CDR3 nucleotides: TGTGCCAGCAGCCAAGACCCCGGGAAAGATCCCACAGATACGCAGTATTTT.

The genes are TRBV5-4 and TRBJ2-3; D remains ambiguous. This CDR3 is 13 amino acids long. Trimming pared 0 bases from V and 2 bases from J, leaving 4 bases between. Germline-derived CDR1 and CDR2 are SGHNT and YYREEE (reference sequence). The CDR3 here is CASSLVDTDTQYF. In DNA, the CDR3 is TGTGCCAGCAGCTTGGTAGACACAGATACGCAGTATTTT.

The J gene is TRBJ1-2, the V gene TRBV5-1; perhaps TRBD1 as D (6 bases). Germline CDR1 reads SGHRS; CDR2 reads YFSETQ. V was trimmed by 2 bases and J by 2 bases, leaving 7 bases between them. There are 13 residues in the CDR3. Here the CDR3 reads CASSFTGNYGYTF. The DNA for the CDR3 is TGCGCCAGCAGCTTTACAGGGAACTATGGCTACACCTTC. Full variable domain (rest looked up from reference TRBV5-1 and TRBJ1-2): KAGVTQTPRYLIKTRGQQVTLSCSPISGHRSVSWYQQTPGQGLQFLFEYFSETQRNKGNFPGRFSGRQFSNSRSEMNVSTLELGDSALYLCASSFTGNYGYTFGSGTRLTVV.

This clone was observed once. The chain employs TRBV15 and TRBJ1-2; 7 bases fit TRBD1. This CDR3 has 14 amino acids. The germline gives CDR1 LNHNV, CDR2 YYDKDF (reference sequence). The J segment lost 4 bases and the V segment lost 0 bases, leaving 2 bases of the junction unmatched. CDR3 protein: CATSREGTAYGYTF. CDR3 DNA: TGTGCCACCAGCAGAGAAGGGACAGCCTATGGCTACACCTTC.

The rearrangement joins TRBV30 to TRBJ1-1; tentatively, D is TRBD1 (6 bases). V dropped 8 bases and J dropped 4 bases, with 11 bases sitting between them. Germline CDR1 is GTSNPN and CDR2 is SVGIG (reference sequence). The CDR3 contains 11 residues. The CDR3 loop is CALKGVTEAFF. Written as DNA, the CDR3 is TGTGCCCTTAAGGGGGTCACTGAAGCTTTCTTT.

The genes are TRBV9 and TRBJ1-2, with 8 bases that match TRBD1. The CDR3 covers 16 residues. Germline V gene data show CDR1 as SGDLS and CDR2 as YYNGEE. Trimming at V came to 0 bases and at J to 8 bases, leaving 12 bases not matched to a gene. The CDR3 DNA reads TGTGCCAGCAGCGTAGACCCCGCCGACAGGGGTGGAGGCTACACCTTC. Residues: CASSVDPADRGGGYTF.

The chain combines TRBV13 with TRBJ2-4, with TRBD1 matching over 9 bases. V was pared by 5 bases and J by 7 bases, with 3 bases of the junction left unmatched. The germline V gene has CDR1 PRHDT and CDR2 FYEKMQ (reference sequence). This CDR3 is built from 13 residues. The CDR3 coding sequence is TGTGCCAGCAGCCGGGACAGGGTTAACATTCAGTACTTC. It encodes CASSRDRVNIQYF. The whole variable domain, remainder taken from reference TRBV13 and TRBJ2-4, is AAGVIQSPRHLIKEKRETATLKCYPIPRHDTVYWYQQGPGQDPQFLISFYEKMQSDKGSIPDRFSAQQFSDYHSELNMSSLELGDSALYFCASSRDRVNIQYFGAGTRLSVL.

The V call is TRBV7-2, the J call TRBJ2-3; 7 positions match TRBD2. The CDR3 contains 14 residues. Germline V lookup: CDR1 SGHTA, CDR2 FQGNSA. With V trimmed by 3 bases and J by 4 bases, 4 bases remained unmatched. CDR3 loop: CASSFLADADTQYF. The CDR3 DNA reads TGTGCCAGCAGCTTCCTAGCGGACGCAGATACGCAGTATTTT.

The chain recombines TRBV4-2 with TRBJ1-6; 9 positions agree with TRBD1. J lost 10 bases, V lost 0 bases, and 4 bases had no gene match. The CDR3 runs to 15 residues. CDR1 is LGHNA, CDR2 YNFKEQ, per germline. The CDR3 sequence is CASSQEDRGYSPLHF. The CDR3 DNA follows: TGTGCCAGCAGCCAAGAAGACAGGGGGTACTCACCCCTCCACTTT.

V and J are TRBV11-2 and TRBJ2-3; TRBD1 might be the D (5 bases). Per the germline V gene, CDR1 is SGHAT and CDR2 is FQNNGV. Trimming removed 2 bases at V and 1 base at J, with 7 bases between. The CDR3 sequence is 14 residues long. CDR3 nucleotide sequence: TGTGCCAGCAGCTTAAGCAGGGGCACAGATACGCAGTATTTT. As protein: CASSLSRGTDTQYF. The full variable domain, in which reference TRBV11-2 and TRBJ2-3 provide the parts outside the CDR3, is EAGVAQSPRYKIIEKRQSVAFWCNPISGHATLYWYQQILGQGPKLLIQFQNNGVVDDSQLPKDRFSAERLKGVDSTLKIQPAKLEDSAVYLCASSLSRGTDTQYFGPGTRLTVL.

As DNA, the CDR3 is TGCGCCAGCAGCCAAACCCCGGCGGCGGGTAAAGATACGCAGTATTTT. This translates into CASSQTPAAGKDTQYF. The genes are TRBV4-1 and TRBJ2-3; a weak D match, TRBD2 (5 bases). Germline CDR1 and CDR2: MGHRA and YSYEKL. The CDR3 loop spans 16 amino acids. V lost 2 bases to trimming and J lost 5 bases, with 17 bases between them.

V gene TRBV7-2 combines with J gene TRBJ1-2; tentatively, D is TRBD1 (5 bases). Germline lookup yields CDR1 SGHTA and CDR2 FQGNSA. The CDR3 spans 16 residues. V was trimmed by 2 bases and J by 3 bases, leaving 16 bases between them. The CDR3 reads CASSLTRSQGHYGYTF. In DNA, the CDR3 is TGTGCCAGCAGCTTAACTCGATCGCAGGGTCACTATGGCTACACCTTC.

The chain is built from TRBV2 and TRBJ1-3; 8 nucleotides agree with TRBD1. The CDR3 consists of 13 residues. The germline V gene has CDR1 SNHLY and CDR2 FYNNEI. With 3 bases clipped from V and 6 bases from J, the junction kept 1 base outside the gene matches. The CDR3 sequence is CASSDRGQNTIYF. The CDR3 DNA reads TGTGCCAGCAGTGACAGGGGGCAAAACACCATATATTTT.

The chain recombines TRBV5-1 with TRBJ2-7; the match to TRBD1 covers 7 bases. Germline V CDR1 and CDR2: SGHRS, YFSETQ. CDR3 length: 14 residues. V lost 4 bases, J lost 6 bases, and 10 bases stayed unmatched. The CDR3: CASSGASYRGEQYF. For the CDR3, the DNA is TGCGCCAGCAGCGGCGCGTCCTACAGGGGCGAGCAGTACTTC.

The V gene is TRBV19, the J gene TRBJ1-2; weak D call: TRBD1 (5 bases). CDR3 size: 16 residues. The germline V and J ends were trimmed by 3 bases and 1 base, with 15 bases remaining between them. CDR1 and CDR2 from the germline V gene are LNHDA and SQIVND (reference sequence). The DNA for the CDR3 is TGTGCCAGTAGTATCAAAACTACGACAGTTAACTATGGCTACACCTTC. Encoded protein: CASSIKTTTVNYGYTF.

The genes are TRBV28 and TRBJ2-2, with 10 nucleotides matching TRBD2. Germline CDR1 is MDHEN and CDR2 is SYDVKM. V trimming: 6 bases; J trimming: 5 bases; junction bases outside the gene matches: 9. The CDR3 loop spans 16 amino acids. CDR3 in DNA: TGTGCCAGCAGAGGCTCACTAGCGGGAAAAACCGGGGAGCTGTTTTTT. This gives the protein CASRGSLAGKTGELFF.

A remark on this clone: Within the sample, other DNA sequences also encode this same CDR3. The chain recombines TRBV19 with TRBJ1-1, with D perhaps TRBD1 (5 bases). Trimming took off 5 bases at V and 0 bases at J, with 10 bases between the two ends. From germline, CDR1 is LNHDA and CDR2 SQIVND (reference sequence). The length of the CDR3 is 14 residues. CDR3 sequence reads: CASSPQGLNTEAFF. CDR3 nucleotide sequence: TGTGCCAGTAGTCCTCAGGGATTGAACACTGAAGCTTTCTTT.

The V and J genes are TRBV5-1 and TRBJ2-2, with 9 bases matching TRBD1. Germline V gene data show CDR1 as SGHRS and CDR2 as YFSETQ. The length of the CDR3 is 15 residues. The V segment lost 0 bases and the J segment 8 bases; nucleotides outside the gene matches: 5. The CDR3 nucleotides are TGCGCCAGCAGCTTGGCCCGGACAGGGGCTGGGGAGCTGTTTTTT. This encodes CASSLARTGAGELFF.

The chain is built from TRBV6-5 and TRBJ1-2; D gene unclear. V dropped 2 bases and J dropped 8 bases, with 12 bases sitting between them. Germline V gene data show CDR1 as MNHEY and CDR2 as SVGAGI. The CDR3 length is 13 residues. As DNA, the CDR3 is TGTGCCAGCAGTTACGAGGGAGAGGGCGGCTACACCTTC. This gives the protein CASSYEGEGGYTF.

The chain combines TRBV7-2 with TRBJ2-1; D ambiguous. Germline CDR1 reads SGHTA; CDR2 reads FQGNSA. Trimming took off 1 base at V and 3 bases at J, with 7 bases between the two ends. CDR3 length: 14 residues. The CDR3: CASSLDLIYNEQFF. CDR3 nucleotides: TGTGCCAGCAGCTTAGATCTAATCTACAATGAGCAGTTCTTC.

The chain recombines TRBV9 with TRBJ1-1, with 7 nucleotides matching TRBD1. This CDR3 is 13 amino acids long. The V segment lost 6 bases and the J segment 3 bases; nucleotides outside the gene matches: 5. Looked up from germline, CDR1 is SGDLS and CDR2 is YYNGEE. The CDR3 coding sequence is TGTGCCAGCACAAGGGACAGTTACACTGAAGCTTTCTTT. The encoded protein is CASTRDSYTEAFF.

This chain joins TRBV30 and TRBJ2-2, with TRBD2 matching over 10 bases. CDR3 size: 14 residues. Germline-derived CDR1 and CDR2 are GTSNPN and SVGIG (reference sequence). Trimming cost V 2 bases and J 7 bases; bases outside gene matches: 4. The CDR3 here is CAWSPRTSGGELFF. The DNA for the CDR3 is TGTGCCTGGAGTCCTCGGACTAGCGGCGGGGAGCTGTTTTTT.

This clone was seen a single time. This rearrangement joins TRBV18 to TRBJ1-5; 8 bases align to TRBD1. Trimming removed 3 bases from V and 7 bases from J; junction bases left unmatched: 5. The CDR3 runs 14 residues. Germline V lookup: CDR1 KGHSH, CDR2 LQKENI. CDR3 in DNA: TGTGCCAGCTCACCGGACAGGGCGCGCCAGCCCCAGCATTTT. This sequence encodes CASSPDRARQPQHF.